The rows below give T cell receptor beta chains drawn from one sample of a study of T cells in Graves' hyperthyroidism and ophthalmopathy. TCRdb recomputed calls from the multiplex PCR reads with MiXCR, one row per CDR3 protein. The table shows about 350,000 distinct CDR3 sequences, with about 18% occurring only once. The specimen was blood. These receptors were taken from a woman younger than 35 with Graves' hyperthyroidism. Each CDR3 is given with its conserved first and last residue. D genes are given only for firm matches. Part of the rows lack a size; the others show once, few, many or a class for expanded clones.

v_call	cdr3_length	clone_size	d_call	j_call	cdr3_aa	cdr3_nt
TRBV6-1	13	many	.	TRBJ1-1	CASSEAHDREAFF	TGTGCCAGCAGTGAAGCGCACGACAGAGAAGCTTTCTTT
TRBV20-1	13	.	TRBD2	TRBJ2-5	CSASGGAYETQYF	TGCAGTGCTAGCGGGGGGGCTTACGAGACCCAGTACTTC
TRBV6-4	15	many	TRBD1	TRBJ2-2	CASSQQGFHTGELFF	TGTGCCAGCAGTCAACAGGGGTTCCACACCGGGGAGCTGTTTTTT
TRBV12-3/TRBV12-4	15	.	.	TRBJ2-7	CASSPTRVPKHEQYF	TGTGCCAGCAGTCCTACCAGGGTCCCAAAACACGAGCAGTACTTC
TRBV12-3/TRBV12-4	15	many	.	TRBJ2-5	CASSQRTGGVETQYF	TGTGCCAGCAGTCAACGGACTGGCGGGGTTGAGACCCAGTACTTC
TRBV28	17	few	.	TRBJ1-2	CASSFNMGGGLNYGYTF	TGTGCCAGCAGTTTTAATATGGGCGGCGGCCTTAACTATGGCTACACCTTC
TRBV7-3	14	many	.	TRBJ1-1	CASSLGVFGTEAFF	TGTGCCAGCAGCCTTGGGGTTTTTGGCACTGAAGCTTTCTTT
TRBV6-1	13	many	.	TRBJ1-1	CASSEGRNTEAFF	TGTGCCAGCAGTGAAGGCCGGAACACTGAAGCTTTCTTT
TRBV7-2	15	many	.	TRBJ1-2	CASSYDRDLNYGYTF	TGTGCCAGCAGCTATGACCGAGATCTTAACTATGGCTACACCTTC
TRBV7-6	15	many	.	TRBJ1-1	CASSPLVGSNTEAFF	TGTGCCAGCAGCCCCCTGGTCGGTTCGAACACTGAAGCTTTCTTT
TRBV20-1	12	.	TRBD1	TRBJ1-1	CSAKDRGTEAFF	TGCAGTGCTAAAGACAGGGGCACTGAAGCTTTCTTT
TRBV29-1	12	many	.	TRBJ2-7	CSVTDTGYEQYF	TGCAGCGTTACAGACACAGGCTACGAGCAGTACTTC
TRBV7-9	14	many	.	TRBJ1-2	CASSTQGASDGYTF	TGTGCCAGCAGCACCCAGGGTGCAAGCGATGGCTACACCTTC
TRBV6-5	15	many	TRBD1	TRBJ2-5	CASSPLGTDRETQYF	TGTGCCAGCAGTCCCCTCGGGACAGATCGGGAGACCCAGTACTTC
TRBV18	12	many	.	TRBJ2-7	CASSPQGPEQYF	TGTGCCAGCTCACCCCAGGGACCCGAGCAGTACTTC
TRBV11-2	15	many	TRBD1	TRBJ1-2	CASSLVQGWNYGYTF	TGTGCCAGCAGCTTAGTACAGGGGTGGAACTATGGCTACACCTTC
TRBV6-5	15	many	TRBD2	TRBJ2-5	CASSYSREAPETQYF	TGTGCCAGCAGTTACTCGCGGGAGGCGCCGGAGACCCAGTACTTC
TRBV12-3/TRBV12-4	13	many	TRBD1	TRBJ1-1	CASSLGGDSSSFF	TGTGCCAGCAGTTTAGGGGGGGACAGTTCGTCTTTCTTT
TRBV30	14	.	TRBD1	TRBJ1-1	CAWSAGQGATEAFF	TGTGCCTGGAGTGCAGGACAGGGGGCCACTGAAGCTTTCTTT
TRBV6-1	12	many	.	TRBJ2-2	CAVPGDTGELFF	TGTGCCGTCCCGGGAGACACCGGGGAGCTGTTTTTT
TRBV6-1	15	once	TRBD1	TRBJ2-7	CASSRAGTETYEQYF	TGTGCCAGCAGCCGGGCCGGGACAGAGACCTACGAGCAGTACTTC